This T cell receptor beta chain emerged from a study of shared clonotypes between healthy human individuals. Study-level points and caveats: Researchers found naive subsets generally carried larger estimated richness than memory subsets.

On this clone itself: Its cognate antigen is unknown.

A deep-level run was used for the assay. The authors split each subset's genomic DNA evenly across several immunoSEQ plates. The input for sorted-subset replicate PCRs was approximately 200 ng DNA, 30,000 or so T cell genomes. Sequenced by immunoSEQ multiplex PCR; TCRdb stores in-frame clones only, minus some. The data hold some 2,500,000 clones, with roughly 90% observed a single time. Germline-derived CDR1 and CDR2 are LNHDA and SQIVND (reference sequence). V dropped 3 bases and J dropped 2 bases, with 22 bases sitting between them. CDR3 length: 18 amino acids. Sequenced material: naive CD4+ T cells from PBMCs. Subset meaning: CD45RA+ positively selected. J is TRBJ1-1 and V is TRBV19; tentatively, D is TRBD1 (5 bases). This receptor was taken from a young man in good health. Some clones in this sample may be carry-over from other donors' samples. Written as DNA, the CDR3 is TGTGCCAGTAGTATTGGCTACGCCGGGACCCGAGGAAACACTGAAGCTTTCTTT. Translating gives CASSIGYAGTRGNTEAFF.